Listed here are 5 T cell receptor beta chains from one sample, sequenced in a study of cytomegalovirus exposure and HLA in healthy donors. In the PCR, 60 Vbeta and 13 Jbeta primers were used. Data came from immunoSEQ multiplex PCR; TCRdb stores just in-frame clones and leaves some out. Seen in this sample are under 70,000 clones; the ten most common clones hold 2.1%. Sample: PBMCs. The receptor source for this set is a woman between 18 and 29 years old in good health and CMV-seronegative.

The chain carries TRBV10-3 and TRBJ2-5; TRBD2 matches 9 bases. The germline V gene has CDR1 ENHRY and CDR2 SYGVKD. Trimming took 8 bases from V and 2 from J; bases not matched to a gene: 9. The CDR3 runs 15 residues. This chain's CDR3 is CAIGGRLAGQETQYF. CDR3 DNA sequence: TGTGCCATCGGGGGGAGGCTAGCGGGGCAAGAGACCCAGTACTTC.

J is TRBJ1-5 and V is TRBV6-5, with D unclear. CDR3 length equals 12 residues. Looked up from germline, CDR1 is MNHEY and CDR2 is SVGAGI. The germline V and J ends were trimmed by 6 bases and 9 bases, with 12 bases remaining between them. The CDR3 loop reads CASSDLGRPQHF. CDR3 DNA: TGTGCCAGCAGCGATCTTGGGCGGCCCCAGCATTTT.

V usage is TRBV2 and J usage is TRBJ1-5, with 12 positions matching TRBD1. CDR1 and CDR2 from the germline V gene are SNHLY and FYNNEI. V was clipped by 3 bases and J by 2 bases; unmatched bases: 5. The CDR3 spans 17 residues. The CDR3: CASSEGTGGEGNQPQHF. In nucleotides, the CDR3 is TGTGCCAGCAGTGAGGGGACAGGGGGCGAGGGCAATCAGCCCCAGCATTTT.

V and J are TRBV30 and TRBJ2-7, with 11 nucleotides matching TRBD1. In germline, CDR1 is GTSNPN, CDR2 SVGIG (reference sequence). With V trimmed by 3 bases and J by 6 bases, 4 bases remained unmatched. The CDR3 loop spans 13 amino acids. CDR3: CAWRGTGGREQYF. The CDR3 DNA sequence: TGTGCCTGGAGGGGGACAGGGGGACGCGAGCAGTACTTC.

This chain joins TRBV7-8 and TRBJ2-7; D is possibly TRBD1 (6 bases). The germline gives CDR1 SGHVS, CDR2 FQNEAQ. Trimming took 5 bases from V and 1 from J, leaving 9 bases between them. This CDR3 spans 13 amino acids. CDR3 loop: CASSLRGSYEQYF. The CDR3 nucleotides are TGTGCCAGCAGCCTCAGGGGTTCCTACGAGCAGTACTTC.